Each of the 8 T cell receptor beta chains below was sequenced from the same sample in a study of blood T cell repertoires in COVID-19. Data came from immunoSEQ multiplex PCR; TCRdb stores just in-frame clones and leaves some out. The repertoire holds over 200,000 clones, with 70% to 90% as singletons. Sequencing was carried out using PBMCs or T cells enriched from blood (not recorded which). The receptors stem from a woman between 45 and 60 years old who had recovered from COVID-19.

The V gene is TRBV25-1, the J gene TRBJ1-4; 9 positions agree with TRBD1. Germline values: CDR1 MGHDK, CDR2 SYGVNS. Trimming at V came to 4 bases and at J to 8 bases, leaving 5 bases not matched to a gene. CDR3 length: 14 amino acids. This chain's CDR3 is CASSVGTGLEKLFF. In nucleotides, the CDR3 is TGTGCCAGCAGTGTAGGGACAGGGTTGGAAAAACTGTTTTTT.

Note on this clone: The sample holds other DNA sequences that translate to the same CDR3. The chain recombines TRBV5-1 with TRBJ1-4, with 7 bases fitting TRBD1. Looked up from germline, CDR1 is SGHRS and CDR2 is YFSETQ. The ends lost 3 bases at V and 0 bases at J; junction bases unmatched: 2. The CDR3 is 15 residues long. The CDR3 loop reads CASSSTGATNEKLFF. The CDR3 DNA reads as TGCGCCAGCAGCTCTACAGGGGCAACTAATGAAAAACTGTTTTTT.

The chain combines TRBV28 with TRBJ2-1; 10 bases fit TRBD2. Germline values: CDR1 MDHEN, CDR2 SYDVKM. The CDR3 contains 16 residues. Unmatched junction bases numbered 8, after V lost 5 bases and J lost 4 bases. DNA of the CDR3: TGTGCCAGCAGTCCGCCCTCTAGCGGGAGATACAATGAGCAGTTCTTC. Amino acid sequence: CASSPPSSGRYNEQFF.

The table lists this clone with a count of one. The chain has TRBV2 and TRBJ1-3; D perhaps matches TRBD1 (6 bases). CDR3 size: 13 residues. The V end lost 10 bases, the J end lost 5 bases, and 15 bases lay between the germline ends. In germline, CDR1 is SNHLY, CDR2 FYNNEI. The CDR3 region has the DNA TGTGCCAACAGCCAGGGGCTGCGAAACACCATATATTTT. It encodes CANSQGLRNTIYF.

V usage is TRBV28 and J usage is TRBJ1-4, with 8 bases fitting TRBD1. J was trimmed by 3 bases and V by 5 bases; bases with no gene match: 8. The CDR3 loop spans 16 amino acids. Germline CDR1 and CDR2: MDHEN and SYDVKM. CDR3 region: CASSLHQGAANEKLFF. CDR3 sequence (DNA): TGTGCCAGCAGTCTCCATCAGGGGGCAGCTAATGAAAAACTGTTTTTT.

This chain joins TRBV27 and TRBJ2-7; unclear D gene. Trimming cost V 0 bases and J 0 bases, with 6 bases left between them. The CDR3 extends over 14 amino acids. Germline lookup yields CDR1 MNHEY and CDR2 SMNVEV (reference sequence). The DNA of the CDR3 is TGTGCCAGCAGTTTATCCGTCAGCTCCTACGAGCAGTACTTC. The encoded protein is CASSLSVSSYEQYF.

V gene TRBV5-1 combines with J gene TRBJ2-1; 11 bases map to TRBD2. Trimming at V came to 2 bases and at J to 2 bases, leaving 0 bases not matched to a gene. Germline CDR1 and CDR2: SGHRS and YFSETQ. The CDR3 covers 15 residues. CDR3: CASSFSGRAYNEQFF. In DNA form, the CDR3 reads TGCGCCAGCAGCTTTAGCGGGAGGGCCTACAATGAGCAGTTCTTC. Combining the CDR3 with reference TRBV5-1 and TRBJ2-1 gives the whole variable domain KAGVTQTPRYLIKTRGQQVTLSCSPISGHRSVSWYQQTPGQGLQFLFEYFSETQRNKGNFPGRFSGRQFSNSRSEMNVSTLELGDSALYLCASSFSGRAYNEQFFGPGTRLTVL.

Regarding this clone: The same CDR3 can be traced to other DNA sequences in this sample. CDR3 protein: CASSDQRDRGRGETQYF. In DNA, the CDR3 is TGCGCCAGCAGCGACCAACGGGACAGGGGGCGCGGAGAGACCCAGTACTTC. The chain combines TRBV5-1 with TRBJ2-5, with 12 nucleotides matching TRBD1. The CDR3 runs to 17 residues. Germline V gene lookup returns CDR1 SGHRS and CDR2 YFSETQ. Trimming removed 4 bases from V and 4 bases from J; junction bases left unmatched: 11.